Below are 32 T cell receptor beta chains sequenced from a single sample in a study of blood T cell repertoires in COVID-19. Sequenced by immunoSEQ multiplex PCR; TCRdb stores in-frame clones only, minus some. The data show over 100,000 clones, roughly 83% seen once. The sample comprised peripheral blood. These receptors all stem from a woman aged 70-85 years with acute or convalescent COVID-19.

V usage is TRBV5-1 and J usage is TRBJ2-3; a weak D match, TRBD2 (6 bases). V was clipped by 4 bases and J by 3 bases, with 15 bases between them. The CDR3 runs 15 residues. Germline lookup yields CDR1 SGHRS and CDR2 YFSETQ. The CDR3 nucleotides are TGCGCCAGCAGCCCCCGCCGGGGGTTGACAGATACGCAGTATTTT. This codes for CASSPRRGLTDTQYF.

The gene calls are TRBV6-4 and TRBJ1-1; 8 bases fit TRBD1. The V segment lost 5 bases and the J segment 4 bases; nucleotides outside the gene matches: 6. Germline V gene lookup returns CDR1 MRHNA and CDR2 SNTAGT. The CDR3 is made up of 14 amino acids. This chain's CDR3 is CASSMDRASTEAFF. DNA for the CDR3: TGTGCCAGCAGTATGGACAGGGCAAGCACTGAAGCTTTCTTT.

The gene calls are TRBV6-5 and TRBJ2-2; 7 bases align to TRBD1. CDR3 length: 14 residues. The germline gives CDR1 MNHEY, CDR2 SVGAGI. J gave up 6 bases and V 5 bases, and 6 bases lay outside the gene matches. CDR3 DNA: TGTGCCAGCAGTCTTGTACAGGGGTCCGGGGAGCTGTTTTTT. Amino acids: CASSLVQGSGELFF.

The chain uses TRBV6-5 and TRBJ2-3, with D possibly matching TRBD1 (5 bases). This CDR3 has 14 residues. In germline, CDR1 is MNHEY, CDR2 SVGAGI. V lost 7 bases, J lost 3 bases, and 14 bases lay in between. CDR3: CASIIGAITDTQYF. The CDR3, as DNA: TGTGCCAGCATTATTGGGGCTATTACAGATACGCAGTATTTT.

The chain is built from TRBV28 and TRBJ2-7; 7 bases map to TRBD1. Germline V gives CDR1 MDHEN, CDR2 SYDVKM. The CDR3 runs 13 residues. Trimming removed 5 bases from V and 2 bases from J; junction bases left unmatched: 3. The CDR3 is CASSRDSPYEQYF. DNA of the CDR3: TGTGCCAGCAGTCGGGACAGCCCCTACGAGCAGTACTTC.

CDR3 sequence reads: CASRAGTGTGYEQYF. As DNA, the CDR3 is TGTGCCAGCAGGGCCGGGACAGGGACAGGCTACGAGCAGTACTTC. This chain uses TRBV7-8 with TRBJ2-7, with 9 bases that match TRBD1. The CDR3 is made up of 15 amino acids. J was trimmed by 3 bases and V by 6 bases; bases with no gene match: 9. CDR1 is SGHVS, CDR2 FQNEAQ, per germline.

The gene calls are TRBV11-3 and TRBJ2-1; weak D call: TRBD1 (6 bases). Germline CDR1 is SGHNT and CDR2 is YENEEA. V lost 1 base, J lost 7 bases, and 20 bases lay in between. There are 17 residues in the CDR3. The CDR3 DNA reads as TGTGCCAGCAGCTTAGGTCCAGGGACACCCCGCCTTAATGAGCAGTTCTTC. Its protein product is CASSLGPGTPRLNEQFF.

The chain couples TRBV5-1 to TRBJ2-3; 14 bases are a match to TRBD2. This CDR3 spans 16 amino acids. Germline V CDR1 and CDR2: SGHRS, YFSETQ. After removal of 4 bases from V and 3 bases from J, the junction contained 4 bases not matched to a gene. CDR3 sequence reads: CASSLWTSGGTDTQYF. CDR3 DNA sequence: TGCGCCAGCAGCCTCTGGACTAGCGGGGGGACAGATACGCAGTATTTT.

The V call is TRBV9, the J call TRBJ2-1; D is possibly TRBD2 (5 bases). The length of the CDR3 is 16 residues. Trimming pared 0 bases from V and 10 bases from J, leaving 20 bases between. Per germline, CDR1 SGDLS and CDR2 YYNGEE. The CDR3 region is CASSVGQERWRGEQFF. For the CDR3, the DNA is TGTGCCAGCAGCGTAGGTCAAGAGCGGTGGAGAGGGGAGCAGTTCTTC.

This chain uses TRBV19 with TRBJ1-2; 11 positions match TRBD1. Germline V gene sequence: CDR1 LNHDA, CDR2 SQIVND (reference sequence). The CDR3 loop spans 13 amino acids. The J segment lost 7 bases and the V segment lost 10 bases, leaving 8 bases of the junction unmatched. CDR3 in amino acids: CATRTGGASGYTF. CDR3 sequence (DNA): TGTGCCACCCGGACAGGGGGCGCGAGTGGCTACACCTTC.

This rearrangement joins TRBV3-1 (or the pseudogene TRBV3-2) to TRBJ2-2, with TRBD2 as a possible D gene (5 bases). The V end was cut by 4 bases, the J end by 6 bases, with 12 bases between. Germline CDR1 is LGHDT and CDR2 is YNNKEL (reference sequence). This CDR3 has 14 residues. In nucleotides, the CDR3 is TGTGCCAGCAGCCCCGGAGGCCGGGCCGGGGAGCTGTTTTTT. It encodes CASSPGGRAGELFF.

The chain uses TRBV7-9 and TRBJ2-2; D is possibly TRBD2 (6 bases). This CDR3 region has 12 residues. Trimming stripped 8 bases from V and 11 bases from J, with 15 bases between. Germline CDR1 is SEHNR and CDR2 is FQNEAQ (reference sequence). The CDR3 DNA reads TGTGCCAGCGGGCAGGGACTGGGTGAGCTGTTTTTT. It encodes CASGQGLGELFF.

In this sample, this clone turned up a few times. The chain combines TRBV4-1 with TRBJ2-3, with D perhaps TRBD1 (5 bases). Germline CDR1 reads MGHRA; CDR2 reads YSYEKL. V was cut by 1 base and J by 6 bases, with 20 bases left in between. The length of the CDR3 is 17 residues. CDR3 in amino acids: CASSQVGAGKGMDTQYF. The CDR3 region has the DNA TGCGCCAGCAGCCAAGTAGGGGCAGGGAAGGGAATGGATACGCAGTATTTT.

This clone was seen only once. The gene calls are TRBV10-3 and TRBJ1-2; D gene uncertain. The CDR3 spans 12 residues. V was clipped by 5 bases and J by 3 bases, with 7 bases between them. The V gene's germline CDR1 is ENHRY and CDR2 SYGVKD. The CDR3 bases are TGTGCCATCAGTCCTGGAGACTATGGCTACACCTTC. It translates to CAISPGDYGYTF.

CDR3 loop: CAISNGGAGETQYF. The CDR3 DNA is TGTGCCATCAGTAACGGAGGGGCGGGAGAGACCCAGTACTTC. The rearrangement uses TRBV10-3 and TRBJ2-5; a possible D gene is TRBD2 (6 bases). There are 14 residues in the CDR3. Germline CDR1 reads ENHRY; CDR2 reads SYGVKD. Between the trimmed V and J ends, which lost 5 bases and 4 bases, there was a span of 14 bases.

The CDR3 loop reads CASSGSSYEQYF. DNA of the CDR3: TGTGCCAGCTCCGGGTCCTCCTACGAGCAGTACTTC. The V and J genes are TRBV7-8 and TRBJ2-7; D unresolved. Germline V CDR1 and CDR2: SGHVS, FQNEAQ. The CDR3 has 12 residues. Trimming shortened V by 8 bases and J by 0 bases, and 8 bases separated the two germline ends.

V and J are TRBV5-1 and TRBJ1-6; 7 bases are shared with TRBD1. V trimming: 6 bases; J trimming: 5 bases; junction bases outside the gene matches: 8. CDR1 and CDR2 (germline): SGHRS, YFSETQ. The CDR3 extends over 15 amino acids. The DNA of the CDR3 is TGCGCCAGCACTACGGGGACAGCGGATAATTCACCCCTCCACTTT. It encodes CASTTGTADNSPLHF. Combining the CDR3 with reference TRBV5-1 and TRBJ1-6 gives the whole variable domain KAGVTQTPRYLIKTRGQQVTLSCSPISGHRSVSWYQQTPGQGLQFLFEYFSETQRNKGNFPGRFSGRQFSNSRSEMNVSTLELGDSALYLCASTTGTADNSPLHFGNGTRLTVT.

There are a few counts of this clone. This chain uses TRBV24-1 with TRBJ2-5; TRBD1 might be the D (5 bases). Germline V gene lookup returns CDR1 KGHDR and CDR2 SFDVKD. V was trimmed by 2 bases and J by 2 bases, leaving 14 bases between them. The CDR3 loop spans 16 amino acids. The CDR3 DNA sequence: TGTGCCACCAGTGATTCTAGAGACAGCCCTCAAGAGACCCAGTACTTC. The encoded protein is CATSDSRDSPQETQYF.

The chain has TRBV7-2 and TRBJ2-1, with TRBD2 as a possible D gene (5 bases). The germline V and J ends were trimmed by 1 base and 4 bases, with 5 bases remaining between them. Germline loops: CDR1 SGHTA, CDR2 FQGNSA. The CDR3 length is 13 residues. The CDR3 sequence is CASSLGLYNEQFF. The CDR3 coding sequence is TGTGCCAGCAGCTTAGGACTATACAATGAGCAGTTCTTC. The whole variable domain, remainder taken from reference TRBV7-2 and TRBJ2-1, is GAGVSQSPSNKVTEKGKDVELRCDPISGHTALYWYRQSLGQGLEFLIYFQGNSAPDKSGLPSDRFSAERTGGSVSTLTIQRTQQEDSAVYLCASSLGLYNEQFFGPGTRLTVL.

The chain is built from TRBV9 and TRBJ1-2; D is unclear. The CDR3 is made up of 14 amino acids. Germline values: CDR1 SGDLS, CDR2 YYNGEE. Trimming took 0 bases from V and 7 from J, leaving 13 bases between them. DNA of the CDR3: TGTGCCAGCAGCGTAGATCAGGCAGCGGCTGGCTACACCTTC. Its protein is CASSVDQAAAGYTF.

This clone has just one count. The chain joins TRBV24-1 to TRBJ2-7, with D possibly matching TRBD1 (5 bases). Trimming took 5 bases from V and 5 from J, leaving 9 bases between them. This CDR3 comprises 12 residues. The germline V gene encodes CDR1 KGHDR and CDR2 SFDVKD. In DNA, the CDR3 is TGTGCCACCAGTGGGGCAGGGCACGAGCAGTACTTC. Its protein is CATSGAGHEQYF.

This clone has more than one count but fewer than ten. The V and J genes are TRBV7-9 and TRBJ1-1; D remains unclear. The V gene's germline CDR1 is SEHNR and CDR2 FQNEAQ (reference sequence). V was clipped by 6 bases and J by 5 bases, with 13 bases between them. The CDR3 length is 13 residues. CDR3 nucleotide sequence: TGTGCCAGCAGTTGGGCCCCGGGGACTGAAGCTTTCTTT. This sequence encodes CASSWAPGTEAFF.

This clone came up a few times. The chain is built from TRBV28 and TRBJ2-2, with TRBD2 identical over 8 bases. This CDR3 region has 15 residues. Germline CDR1 reads MDHEN; CDR2 reads SYDVKM. The V segment lost 3 bases and the J segment 1 base; nucleotides outside the gene matches: 1. The CDR3 nucleotides read TGTGCCAGCAGTTTTCGGGGGGGGAACACCGGGGAGCTGTTTTTT. This translates into CASSFRGGNTGELFF.

The J gene is TRBJ2-1, the V gene TRBV19; no definite D call. The CDR3 covers 17 residues. Germline-derived CDR1 and CDR2 are LNHDA and SQIVND (reference sequence). Trimming took off 3 bases at V and 0 bases at J, with 15 bases between the two ends. CDR3 sequence reads: CASSMELTVSSYNEQFF. Written as DNA, the CDR3 is TGTGCCAGTAGTATGGAGTTGACGGTCAGCTCCTACAATGAGCAGTTCTTC.

The J gene is TRBJ1-1, the V gene TRBV6-5, with 8 bases aligning to TRBD1. With 7 bases clipped from V and 6 bases from J, the junction kept 10 bases outside the gene matches. The germline gives CDR1 MNHEY, CDR2 SVGAGI. The CDR3 extends over 14 amino acids. CDR3 bases: TGTGCCAGCATTAGGGACAGGAGTGAGGCTGAAGCTTTCTTT. Translating it yields CASIRDRSEAEAFF.

V is TRBV6-5 and J is TRBJ2-7; perhaps TRBD2 as D (7 bases). CDR3 length equals 13 residues. Trimming pared 2 bases from V and 5 bases from J, leaving 10 bases between. Germline CDR1 is MNHEY and CDR2 is SVGAGI. DNA of the CDR3: TGTGCCAGCAGTTACGGGGGGGCCCACGAGCAGTACTTC. Its translation: CASSYGGAHEQYF.

The chain couples TRBV10-3 to TRBJ2-1; D is undetermined. Trimming took off 5 bases at V and 5 bases at J, with 4 bases between the two ends. The CDR3 runs 11 residues. Germline lookup yields CDR1 ENHRY and CDR2 SYGVKD. In nucleotides, the CDR3 is TGTGCCATCAGTTTAAACAATGAGCAGTTCTTC. Translation: CAISLNNEQFF.

The chain carries TRBV5-1 and TRBJ1-2; 7 nucleotides agree with TRBD1. The V and J ends lost 4 bases and 7 bases, in that order; junction bases with no gene match: 10. Germline V gives CDR1 SGHRS, CDR2 YFSETQ. This CDR3 has 14 amino acids. CDR3 DNA: TGCGCCAGCAGCGCCGGGACAGCGGAGATTGGCTACACCTTC. This gives the protein CASSAGTAEIGYTF.

The chain carries TRBV5-1 and TRBJ2-3; 9 nucleotides line up with TRBD2. The J segment lost 0 bases and the V segment lost 4 bases, leaving 9 bases of the junction unmatched. This CDR3 region has 17 residues. In germline, CDR1 is SGHRS, CDR2 YFSETQ. Written as DNA, the CDR3 is TGCGCCAGCAGCCTAGGTATAGCGGGGGATAGCACAGATACGCAGTATTTT. Translation: CASSLGIAGDSTDTQYF.

This clone appeared a single time. This chain uses TRBV5-1 with TRBJ2-5, with TRBD2 matching 14 bases. V shed 9 bases, J shed 5 bases, and the junction held 15 bases outside the gene matches. Germline loops: CDR1 SGHRS, CDR2 YFSETQ. The length of the CDR3 is 17 residues. CDR3 nucleotide sequence: TGCGCCACCAATCCGGGCGGACTAGCGGGAGGTCTGGAGACCCAGTACTTC. This translates into CATNPGGLAGGLETQYF.

This chain uses TRBV9 with TRBJ1-3; the D gene is possibly TRBD1 (5 bases). Germline V gene sequence: CDR1 SGDLS, CDR2 YYNGEE. The CDR3 is made up of 18 amino acids. V lost 2 bases, J lost 1 base, and 19 bases lay in between. The CDR3 loop is CASSVSGGGSISGNTIYF. CDR3 nucleotides: TGTGCCAGCAGCGTGTCCGGGGGAGGCAGCATATCTGGAAACACCATATATTTT.

The genes are TRBV2 and TRBJ2-7; weak D call: TRBD2 (6 bases). V was clipped by 0 bases and J by 6 bases, with 12 bases between them. The CDR3 is made up of 14 amino acids. In germline, CDR1 is SNHLY, CDR2 FYNNEI. Here the CDR3 reads CASSEARGSGEQYF. The CDR3 region has the DNA TGTGCCAGCAGTGAAGCGCGGGGTTCGGGCGAGCAGTACTTC. The variable domain in full, with the rest retrieved from reference TRBV2 and TRBJ2-7, is EPEVTQTPSHQVTQMGQEVILRCVPISNHLYFYWYRQILGQKVEFLVSFYNNEISEKSEIFDDQFSVERPDGSNFTLKIRSTKLEDSAMYFCASSEARGSGEQYFGPGTRLTVT.